These 19 T cell receptor beta chains originate from one sample sequenced in a study of OX40 agonist ivuxolimab in advanced cancers. The assay was immunoSEQ multiplex PCR, and TCRdb's table has in-frame clones only and misses some. The sample records roughly 80,000 clones, 75% to 85% being singletons. Sequencing was performed on CD4+ or CD8+ T cells sorted from blood, taken in a trial of the OX40 agonist ivuxolimab. These receptors were obtained from an adult with an advanced solid tumor such as melanoma, head and neck, liver or kidney cancer.

The CDR3 sequence: CASSPPNRGRQGYEQYF. The DNA for the CDR3 is TGTGCCAGCTCACCCCCGAATCGTGGCCGACAGGGTTACGAGCAGTACTTC. The rearrangement joins TRBV18 to TRBJ2-7; 7 bases are a match to TRBD1. Germline V gives CDR1 KGHSH, CDR2 LQKENI. This CDR3 is 17 amino acids long. Trimming removed 3 bases from V and 4 bases from J; junction bases left unmatched: 15.

The chain recombines TRBV30 with TRBJ1-2; D not certain. There are 12 residues in the CDR3. Per germline, CDR1 GTSNPN and CDR2 SVGIG (reference sequence). V lost 1 base to trimming and J lost 8 bases, with 11 bases between them. CDR3 loop: CAWSETGWGYTF. Written as DNA, the CDR3 is TGTGCCTGGAGTGAGACGGGCTGGGGCTACACCTTC.

The chain is built from TRBV9 and TRBJ2-2; 16 nucleotides agree with TRBD2. The CDR3 runs 17 residues. Trimming removed 3 bases from V and 8 bases from J; junction bases left unmatched: 7. Germline V lookup: CDR1 SGDLS, CDR2 YYNGEE. CDR3 coding DNA: TGTGCCAGCAGCGAGGGACTAGCGGGGGGGCAAGGTGGGGAGCTGTTTTTT. It translates to CASSEGLAGGQGGELFF. Together with reference TRBV9 and TRBJ2-2, the CDR3 gives the full variable domain: DSGVTQTPKHLITATGQRVTLRCSPRSGDLSVYWYQQSLDQGLQFLIQYYNGEERAKGNILERFSAQQFPDLHSELNLSSLELGDSALYFCASSEGLAGGQGGELFFGEGSRLTVL.

The rearrangement links TRBV2 to TRBJ1-3; TRBD1 is a possible D gene (5 bases). In germline, CDR1 is SNHLY, CDR2 FYNNEI. This CDR3 spans 14 amino acids. Trimming removed 6 bases at V and 2 bases at J, with 11 bases between. This CDR3 reads CASRETDTGNTIYF. The CDR3, as DNA: TGTGCCAGCAGAGAGACAGATACTGGAAACACCATATATTTT.

The rearrangement links TRBV30 to TRBJ1-2; possible D gene TRBD1, 6 bases. Germline V lookup: CDR1 GTSNPN, CDR2 SVGIG (reference sequence). CDR3 size: 13 residues. Trimming stripped 0 bases from V and 6 bases from J, with 11 bases between. The CDR3 reads CAWSVHPGDGYTF. In DNA form, the CDR3 reads TGTGCCTGGAGTGTACACCCAGGGGATGGCTACACCTTC.

The chain joins TRBV9 to TRBJ1-6; TRBD1 matches at 7 bases. Germline-derived CDR1 and CDR2 are SGDLS and YYNGEE. The V gene end was trimmed by 3 bases and the J gene end by 9 bases; junction bases not matched to a gene: 9. The CDR3 covers 15 residues. This CDR3 is CASSGPRDSFSPLHF. The CDR3 nucleotides are TGTGCCAGCAGCGGACCTCGGGACAGTTTTTCACCCCTCCACTTT.

The chain is built from TRBV9 and TRBJ2-3; unclear D gene. The V gene's germline CDR1 is SGDLS and CDR2 YYNGEE. The ends were cut back, 4 bases at V and 0 bases at J, with 9 bases in the middle. The length of the CDR3 is 14 residues. The DNA of the CDR3 is TGTGCCAGCAGCTTTATTTCTAGCACAGATACGCAGTATTTT. Its protein product is CASSFISSTDTQYF.

This clone showed up just once. J is TRBJ1-2 and V is TRBV7-2, with D unclear. Trimming took off 4 bases at V and 7 bases at J, with 13 bases between the two ends. The CDR3 loop spans 13 amino acids. Germline loops: CDR1 SGHTA, CDR2 FQGNSA. CDR3 region: CASSSTTVPGYTF. In DNA form, the CDR3 reads TGTGCCAGCAGCTCCACCACGGTCCCTGGCTACACCTTC.

The chain uses TRBV5-1 and TRBJ2-2; D possibly uses TRBD1 or TRBD2 (6 bases each). In germline, CDR1 is SGHRS, CDR2 YFSETQ. This CDR3 spans 13 amino acids. V gave up 10 bases and J gave up 5 bases, with 15 bases separating them. The CDR3 DNA follows: TGCGCCTCCGGGGGCAGGTCGACCGGGGAGCTGTTTTTT. It encodes CASGGRSTGELFF.

This clone has a handful of counts. J is TRBJ1-6 and V is TRBV5-6; 8 bases agree with TRBD1. This CDR3 is 17 amino acids long. Germline CDR1 is SGHDT and CDR2 is YYEEEE. V lost 3 bases, J lost 1 base, and 6 bases stayed unmatched. The CDR3 nucleotides are TGTGCCAGCAGCTCCTCTACAGGGGGGTCCTATAATTCACCCCTCCACTTT. The encoded protein is CASSSSTGGSYNSPLHF.

The J gene is TRBJ2-3, the V gene TRBV6-6; D unclear. V was cut by 6 bases and J by 10 bases, with 14 bases left in between. This CDR3 has 12 residues. Germline V gene lookup returns CDR1 MNHNY and CDR2 SVGAGI (reference sequence). The CDR3 protein is CASRGPELPQYF. Written as DNA, the CDR3 is TGTGCCAGCAGAGGCCCGGAACTCCCGCAGTATTTT.

Only one count was recorded for this clone. This rearrangement joins TRBV5-1 to TRBJ1-4; D is ambiguous. This CDR3 is built from 16 residues. Trimming pared 3 bases from V and 5 bases from J, leaving 17 bases between. Germline V lookup: CDR1 SGHRS, CDR2 YFSETQ. The CDR3 sequence: CASSSGTDYQNEKLFF. The CDR3, as DNA: TGCGCCAGCAGCTCCGGAACGGACTACCAAAATGAAAAACTGTTTTTT. Based on the CDR3 plus reference TRBV5-1 and TRBJ1-4, the full variable domain is KAGVTQTPRYLIKTRGQQVTLSCSPISGHRSVSWYQQTPGQGLQFLFEYFSETQRNKGNFPGRFSGRQFSNSRSEMNVSTLELGDSALYLCASSSGTDYQNEKLFFGSGTQLSVL.

In its sample, this clone was seen once. The gene calls are TRBV5-1 and TRBJ1-2, with TRBD1 matching 11 bases. Germline trimming cut 4 bases from V and 3 bases from J; bases unmatched to any gene: 2. CDR3 length: 14 amino acids. Germline V gene lookup returns CDR1 SGHRS and CDR2 YFSETQ. In DNA, the CDR3 is TGCGCCAGCAGCACGGACAGGGGGCACTATGGCTACACCTTC. Protein product: CASSTDRGHYGYTF.

The chain carries TRBV15 and TRBJ2-3; no definite D call. Trimming left V 0 bases short and J 6 bases short, with 13 bases between. CDR3 length: 15 residues. CDR1 LNHNV and CDR2 YYDKDF come from the germline V gene (reference sequence). The DNA for the CDR3 is TGTGCCACCAGCAGAGATCGTCCCCAGGCGGATACGCAGTATTTT. Translated, it gives CATSRDRPQADTQYF.

This chain uses TRBV30 with TRBJ1-2; 10 bases line up with TRBD1. CDR1 and CDR2 (germline): GTSNPN, SVGIG (reference sequence). J gave up 7 bases and V 5 bases, and 1 base lay outside the gene matches. This CDR3 region has 11 residues. The CDR3 DNA reads TGTGCCTGGGGACAGGGGGTTGGCTACACCTTC. Translating it yields CAWGQGVGYTF.

The chain has TRBV7-3 and TRBJ1-1; TRBD1 might be the D (6 bases). With 5 bases removed from V and 5 bases from J, the gap between germline ends came to 15 bases. The CDR3 contains 14 residues. Looked up from germline, CDR1 is SGHTA and CDR2 is FQGTGA. CDR3 nucleotide sequence: TGTGCCAGCAGCGCCGGATCTCAGGGGACTGAAGCTTTCTTT. This translates into CASSAGSQGTEAFF.

The rearrangement joins TRBV9 to TRBJ1-5; 8 positions agree with TRBD1. Germline values: CDR1 SGDLS, CDR2 YYNGEE. This CDR3 contains 16 residues. Trimming cost V 3 bases and J 0 bases; bases outside gene matches: 5. The CDR3 here is CASSAWGQASNQPQHF. The CDR3 DNA reads TGTGCCAGCAGCGCGTGGGGACAGGCTAGCAATCAGCCCCAGCATTTT.

This chain connects TRBV7-2 to TRBJ1-2; D gene unclear. V was trimmed by 5 bases and J by 2 bases, leaving 9 bases between them. The CDR3 is made up of 13 amino acids. Germline V gene data show CDR1 as SGHTA and CDR2 as FQGNSA. CDR3 nucleotide sequence: TGTGCCAGCAGCCGACCGCTAAACTATGGCTACACCTTC. This gives the protein CASSRPLNYGYTF.

The chain has TRBV6-1 and TRBJ1-1; D unresolved. V gave up 7 bases and J gave up 3 bases, with 12 bases separating them. This CDR3 is 13 amino acids long. CDR1 is MNHNS, CDR2 SASEGT, per germline. The CDR3 nucleotides are TGTGCCAGCACCAGACGTGGGGACACTGAAGCTTTCTTT. This codes for CASTRRGDTEAFF.